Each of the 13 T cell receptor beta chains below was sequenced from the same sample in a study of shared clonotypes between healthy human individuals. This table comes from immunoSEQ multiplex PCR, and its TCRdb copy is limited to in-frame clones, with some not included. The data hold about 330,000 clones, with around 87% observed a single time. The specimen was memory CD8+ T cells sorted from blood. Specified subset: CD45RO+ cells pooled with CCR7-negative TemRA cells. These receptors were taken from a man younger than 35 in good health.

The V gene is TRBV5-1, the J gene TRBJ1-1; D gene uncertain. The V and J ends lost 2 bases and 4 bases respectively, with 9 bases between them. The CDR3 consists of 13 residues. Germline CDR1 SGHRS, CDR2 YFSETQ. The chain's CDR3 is CASSLEGATEAFF. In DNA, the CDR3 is TGCGCCAGCAGCTTAGAGGGAGCCACTGAAGCTTTCTTT.

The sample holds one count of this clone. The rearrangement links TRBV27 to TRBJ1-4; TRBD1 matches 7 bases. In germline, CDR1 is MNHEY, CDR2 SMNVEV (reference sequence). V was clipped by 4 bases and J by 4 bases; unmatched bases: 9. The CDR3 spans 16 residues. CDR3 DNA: TGTGCCAGCAGTTCAATACCGGGACAGAGTAATGAAAAACTGTTTTTT. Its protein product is CASSSIPGQSNEKLFF.

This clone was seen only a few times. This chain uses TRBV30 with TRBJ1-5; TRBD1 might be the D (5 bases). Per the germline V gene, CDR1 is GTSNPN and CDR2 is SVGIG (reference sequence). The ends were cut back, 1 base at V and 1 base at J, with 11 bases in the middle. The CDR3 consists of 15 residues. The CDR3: CAWSDGTNSNQPQHF. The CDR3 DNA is TGTGCCTGGAGTGACGGGACTAACAGCAATCAGCCCCAGCATTTT.

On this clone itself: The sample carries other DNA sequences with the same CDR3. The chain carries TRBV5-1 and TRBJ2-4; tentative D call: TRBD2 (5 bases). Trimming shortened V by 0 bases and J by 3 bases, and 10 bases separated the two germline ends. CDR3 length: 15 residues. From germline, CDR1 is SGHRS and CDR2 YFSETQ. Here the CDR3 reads CASSLAGGDKNIQYF. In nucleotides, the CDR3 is TGCGCCAGCAGCTTGGCCGGAGGCGACAAAAACATTCAGTACTTC.

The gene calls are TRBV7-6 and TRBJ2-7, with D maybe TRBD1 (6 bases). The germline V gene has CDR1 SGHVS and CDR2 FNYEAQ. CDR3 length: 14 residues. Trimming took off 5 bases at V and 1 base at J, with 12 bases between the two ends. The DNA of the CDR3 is TGTGCCAGCAGCCCCCATGGACAGTCCTACGAGCAGTACTTC. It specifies CASSPHGQSYEQYF.

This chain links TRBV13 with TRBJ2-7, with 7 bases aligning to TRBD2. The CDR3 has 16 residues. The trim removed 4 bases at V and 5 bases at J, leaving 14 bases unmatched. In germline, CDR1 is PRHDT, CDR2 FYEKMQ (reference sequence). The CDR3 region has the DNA TGTGCCAGCAGCTCCCTGGGTTGGGGGGGTCTTAACGAGCAGTACTTC. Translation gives CASSSLGWGGLNEQYF.

CDR3 amino acids: CASSPTGEFSGYTF. The CDR3 DNA is TGTGCCAGCAGCCCTACAGGGGAATTTTCTGGCTACACCTTC. The chain couples TRBV27 to TRBJ1-2; TRBD1 aligns across 7 bases. Germline CDR1 MNHEY, CDR2 SMNVEV (reference sequence). J gave up 7 bases and V 6 bases, and 11 bases lay outside the gene matches. This CDR3 comprises 14 residues.

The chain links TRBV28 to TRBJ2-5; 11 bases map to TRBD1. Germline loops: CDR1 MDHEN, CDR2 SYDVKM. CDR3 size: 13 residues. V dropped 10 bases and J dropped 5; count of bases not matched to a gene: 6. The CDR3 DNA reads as TGTGCCACCGGACAGGGGGCCGTGGAGACCCAGTACTTC. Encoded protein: CATGQGAVETQYF.

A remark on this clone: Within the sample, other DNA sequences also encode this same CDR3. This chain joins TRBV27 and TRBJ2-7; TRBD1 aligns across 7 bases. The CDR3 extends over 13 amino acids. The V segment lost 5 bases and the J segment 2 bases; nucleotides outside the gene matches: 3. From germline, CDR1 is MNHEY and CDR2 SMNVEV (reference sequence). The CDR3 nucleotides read TGTGCCAGCAGTCCAACAGGGGCCTACGAGCAGTACTTC. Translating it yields CASSPTGAYEQYF.

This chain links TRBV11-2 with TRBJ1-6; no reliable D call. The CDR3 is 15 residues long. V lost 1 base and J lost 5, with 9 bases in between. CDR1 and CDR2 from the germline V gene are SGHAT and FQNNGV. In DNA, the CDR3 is TGTGCCAGCAGCTTAGGCCCGGCCCATAATTCACCCCTCCACTTT. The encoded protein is CASSLGPAHNSPLHF.

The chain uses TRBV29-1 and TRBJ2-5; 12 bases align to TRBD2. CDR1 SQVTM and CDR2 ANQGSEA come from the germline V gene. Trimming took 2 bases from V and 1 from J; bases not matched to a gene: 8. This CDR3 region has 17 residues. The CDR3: CSVEQGELAGGQETQYF. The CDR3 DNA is TGCAGCGTTGAACAGGGAGAACTAGCGGGGGGCCAAGAGACCCAGTACTTC.

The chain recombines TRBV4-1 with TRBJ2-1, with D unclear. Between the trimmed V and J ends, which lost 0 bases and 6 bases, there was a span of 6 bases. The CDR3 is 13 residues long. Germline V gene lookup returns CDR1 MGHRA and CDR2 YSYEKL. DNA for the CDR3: TGCGCCAGCAGCCAAGACTATATCAATGAGCAGTTCTTC. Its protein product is CASSQDYINEQFF.

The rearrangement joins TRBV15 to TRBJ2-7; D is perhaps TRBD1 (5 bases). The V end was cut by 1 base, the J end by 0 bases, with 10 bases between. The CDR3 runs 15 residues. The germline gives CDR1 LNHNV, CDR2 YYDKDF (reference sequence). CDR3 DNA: TGTGCCACCAGCAGAGGGACAACCACCTCCTACGAGCAGTACTTC. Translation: CATSRGTTTSYEQYF.